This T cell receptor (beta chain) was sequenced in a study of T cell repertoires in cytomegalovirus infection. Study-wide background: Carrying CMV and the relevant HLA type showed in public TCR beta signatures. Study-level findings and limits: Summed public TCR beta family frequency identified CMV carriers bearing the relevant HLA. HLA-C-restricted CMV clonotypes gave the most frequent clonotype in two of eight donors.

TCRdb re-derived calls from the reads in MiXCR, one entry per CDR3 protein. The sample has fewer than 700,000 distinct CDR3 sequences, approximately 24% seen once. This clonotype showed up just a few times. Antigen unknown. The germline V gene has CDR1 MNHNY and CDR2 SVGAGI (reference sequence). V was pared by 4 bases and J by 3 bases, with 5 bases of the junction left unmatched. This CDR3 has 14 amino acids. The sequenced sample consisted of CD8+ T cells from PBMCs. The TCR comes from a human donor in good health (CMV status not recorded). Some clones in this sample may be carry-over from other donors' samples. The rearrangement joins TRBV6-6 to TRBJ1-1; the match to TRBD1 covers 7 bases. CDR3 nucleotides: TGTGCCAGCAGTTCGGACAGGATTTACACTGAAGCTTTCTTT. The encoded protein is CASSSDRIYTEAFF.